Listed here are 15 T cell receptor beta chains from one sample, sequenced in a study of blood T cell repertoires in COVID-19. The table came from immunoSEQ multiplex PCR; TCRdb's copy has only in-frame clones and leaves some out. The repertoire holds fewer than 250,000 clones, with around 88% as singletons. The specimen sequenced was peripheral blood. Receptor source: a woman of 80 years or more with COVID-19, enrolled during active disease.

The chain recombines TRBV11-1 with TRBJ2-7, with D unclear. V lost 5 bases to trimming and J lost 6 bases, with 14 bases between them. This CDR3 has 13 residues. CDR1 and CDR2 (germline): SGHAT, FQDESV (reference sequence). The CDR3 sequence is CASSPTRRGEQYF. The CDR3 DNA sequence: TGTGCCAGCAGCCCTACCCGCAGAGGCGAGCAGTACTTC.

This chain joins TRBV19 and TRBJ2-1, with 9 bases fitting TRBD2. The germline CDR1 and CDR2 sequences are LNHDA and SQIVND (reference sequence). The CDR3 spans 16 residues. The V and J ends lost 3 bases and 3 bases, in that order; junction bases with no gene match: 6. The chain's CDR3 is CASSMGTSLNYNEQFF. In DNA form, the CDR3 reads TGTGCCAGTAGTATGGGGACTAGCTTGAACTACAATGAGCAGTTCTTC.

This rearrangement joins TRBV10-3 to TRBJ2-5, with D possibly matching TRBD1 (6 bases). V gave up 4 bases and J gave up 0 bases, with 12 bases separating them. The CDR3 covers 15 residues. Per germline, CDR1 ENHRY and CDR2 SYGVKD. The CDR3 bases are TGTGCCATCAGTGCCGGGGCAGGGGACCAAGAGACCCAGTACTTC. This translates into CAISAGAGDQETQYF.

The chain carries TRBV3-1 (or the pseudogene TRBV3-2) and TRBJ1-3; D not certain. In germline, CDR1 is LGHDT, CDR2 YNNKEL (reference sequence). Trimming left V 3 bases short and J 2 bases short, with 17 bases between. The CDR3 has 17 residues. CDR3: CASSQTITQLAGNTIYF. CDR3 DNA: TGTGCCAGCAGCCAGACTATTACACAGTTAGCTGGAAACACCATATATTTT.

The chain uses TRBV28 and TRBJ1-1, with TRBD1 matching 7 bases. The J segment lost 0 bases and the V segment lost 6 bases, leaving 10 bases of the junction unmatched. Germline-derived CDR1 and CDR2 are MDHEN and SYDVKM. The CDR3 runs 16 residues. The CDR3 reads CASRQHRGTMNTEAFF. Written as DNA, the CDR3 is TGTGCCAGCAGGCAGCACAGGGGTACGATGAACACTGAAGCTTTCTTT.

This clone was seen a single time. CDR3 sequence (DNA): TGTGCCACGCCAGGGGATGCAGGCTACACCTTC. Its protein is CATPGDAGYTF. The V and J genes are TRBV19 and TRBJ1-2; weak D call: TRBD1 (6 bases). CDR3 size: 11 residues. V dropped 10 bases and J dropped 8 bases, with 14 bases sitting between them. The V gene's germline CDR1 is LNHDA and CDR2 SQIVND (reference sequence).

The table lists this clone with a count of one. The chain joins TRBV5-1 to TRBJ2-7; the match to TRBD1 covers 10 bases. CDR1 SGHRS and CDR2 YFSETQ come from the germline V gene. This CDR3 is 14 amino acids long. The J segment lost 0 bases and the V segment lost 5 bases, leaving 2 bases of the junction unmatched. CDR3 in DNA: TGCGCCAGCAGTGGACAGGGGGTCTCCTACGAGCAGTACTTC. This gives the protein CASSGQGVSYEQYF. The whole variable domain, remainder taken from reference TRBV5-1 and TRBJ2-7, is KAGVTQTPRYLIKTRGQQVTLSCSPISGHRSVSWYQQTPGQGLQFLFEYFSETQRNKGNFPGRFSGRQFSNSRSEMNVSTLELGDSALYLCASSGQGVSYEQYFGPGTRLTVT.

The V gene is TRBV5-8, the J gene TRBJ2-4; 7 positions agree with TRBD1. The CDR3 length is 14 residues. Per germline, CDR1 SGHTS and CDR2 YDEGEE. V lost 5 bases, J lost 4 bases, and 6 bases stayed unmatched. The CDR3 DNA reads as TGTGCCAGCAGGTCCGGGACAGTAAAAAACATTCAGTACTTC. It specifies CASRSGTVKNIQYF. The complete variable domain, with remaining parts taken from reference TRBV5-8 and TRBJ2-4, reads EAGVTQSPTHLIKTRGQQATLRCSPISGHTSVYWYQQALGLGLQFLLWYDEGEERNRGNFPPRFSGRQFPNYSSELNVNALELEDSALYLCASRSGTVKNIQYFGAGTRLSVL.

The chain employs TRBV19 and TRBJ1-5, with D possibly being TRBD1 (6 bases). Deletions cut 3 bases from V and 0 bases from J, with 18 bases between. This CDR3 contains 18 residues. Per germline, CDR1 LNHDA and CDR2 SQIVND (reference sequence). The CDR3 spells CASSIFQGTTFSNQPQHF. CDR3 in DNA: TGTGCCAGTAGTATCTTCCAGGGGACCACATTTAGCAATCAGCCCCAGCATTTT.

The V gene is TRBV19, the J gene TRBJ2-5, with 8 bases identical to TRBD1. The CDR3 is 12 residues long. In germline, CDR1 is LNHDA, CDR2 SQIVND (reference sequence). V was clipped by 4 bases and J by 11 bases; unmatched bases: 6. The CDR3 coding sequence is TGTGCCAGTAGTAACCGGGACAGGTCACAGTACTTC. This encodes CASSNRDRSQYF.

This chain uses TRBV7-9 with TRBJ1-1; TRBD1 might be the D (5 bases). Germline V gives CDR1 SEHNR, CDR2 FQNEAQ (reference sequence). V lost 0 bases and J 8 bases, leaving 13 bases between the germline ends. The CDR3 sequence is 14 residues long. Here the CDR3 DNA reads TGTGCCAGCAGCTTAGCGCAAAGGGGAAGGGAAGCTTTCTTT. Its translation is CASSLAQRGREAFF.

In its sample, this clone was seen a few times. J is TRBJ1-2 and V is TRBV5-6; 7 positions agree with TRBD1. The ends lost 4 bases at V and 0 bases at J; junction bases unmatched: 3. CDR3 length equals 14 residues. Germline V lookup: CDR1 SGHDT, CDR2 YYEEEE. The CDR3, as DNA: TGTGCCAGCAGCGGGGGACAGACTAACTATGGCTACACCTTC. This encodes CASSGGQTNYGYTF.

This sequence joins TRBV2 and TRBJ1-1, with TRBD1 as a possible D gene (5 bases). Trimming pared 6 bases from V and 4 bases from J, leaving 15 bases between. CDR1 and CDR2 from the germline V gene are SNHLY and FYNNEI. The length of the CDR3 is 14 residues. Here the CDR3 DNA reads TGTGCCAGCAGCCTCCGGGGGGAGCGCACTGAAGCTTTCTTT. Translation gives CASSLRGERTEAFF.

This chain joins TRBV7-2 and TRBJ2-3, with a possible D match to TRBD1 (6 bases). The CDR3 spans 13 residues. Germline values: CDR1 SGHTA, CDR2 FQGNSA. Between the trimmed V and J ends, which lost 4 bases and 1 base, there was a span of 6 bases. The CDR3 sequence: CASSSGGTDTQYF. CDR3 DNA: TGTGCCAGCAGCTCAGGGGGCACAGATACGCAGTATTTT.

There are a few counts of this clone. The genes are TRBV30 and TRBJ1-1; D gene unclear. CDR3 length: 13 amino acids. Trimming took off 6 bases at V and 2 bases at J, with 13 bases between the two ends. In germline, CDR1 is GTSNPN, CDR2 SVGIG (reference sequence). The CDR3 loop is CACLRERNTEAFF. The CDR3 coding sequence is TGTGCCTGCCTTCGGGAGCGAAACACTGAAGCTTTCTTT.